The T cell receptor (beta chain) under discussion was sequenced for a study of T cell changes during pregnancy in multiple sclerosis. The data were produced by immunoSEQ multiplex PCR, yet TCRdb's version contains in-frame clones alone and is incomplete. The sample has tens of thousands of clones; approximately 92% are singletons. This clone was seen just once. The germline gives CDR1 SGHTA, CDR2 FQGTGA. V dropped 8 bases and J dropped 2; count of bases not matched to a gene: 8. The CDR3 is 15 amino acids. This chain links TRBV7-3 with TRBJ2-2; 7 nucleotides align to TRBD1. The input for sequencing was CD4+ T cells from peripheral blood mononuclear cells, taken before pregnancy. The receptor comes from a female donor with multiple sclerosis, enrolled in a pregnancy study. The CDR3, as DNA: TGTGCCAGCGGTCCGGGGACAGTTAACACCGGGGAGCTGTTTTTT. The encoded protein is CASGPGTVNTGELFF. Complete variable domain (other parts from reference TRBV7-3 and TRBJ2-2): GAGVSQTPSNKVTEKGKYVELRCDPISGHTALYWYRQSLGQGPEFLIYFQGTGAADDSGLPNDRFFAVRPEGSVSTLKIQRTERGDSAVYLCASGPGTVNTGELFFGEGSRLTVL.